This T cell receptor beta chain came from a study of blood T cell repertoires in COVID-19 (TCRdb year 2020). At the level of the whole study: Samples covering the acute and convalescent phases of COVID-19 were provided by collaborators in the United States, Italy and Spain. The prospective study material was composed of cDNA or gDNA derived from T cells, B-cell-depleted T cells, or PBMCs. The dataset comprised deeply sampled blood TCRbeta repertoires from subjects exposed to, actively infected with, or recovered from COVID-19. The repertoires were released in a freely available public database intended as a resource for research on the immune response to SARS-CoV-2. The samples were drawn from two sources: the first 160 participants of the ongoing ImmuneRACE study, and fewer than 1,500 subjects contributed by 6 global collaborators. The sample metadata nearly always contained a de-identified subject ID, COVID-19 status, age in years and sex. Where HLA class I and class II types were available, the types were taken from metadata supplied by the sample provider, not from assay-based typing.

Note on this clone: This clone's antigen is unknown. Base-call qualities are not available, and no considerably larger clone is one nucleotide away.

Per the germline V gene (reference sequence), SEHNR is the CDR1 and FQNEAQ is the CDR2. The CDR3 sequence holds 12 residues, the cysteine and phenylalanine included. Solely the CDR3 DNA is kept, with 36 bases framed from the first base. Trimming at the junction amounts to 5 bases on V and 2 bases on J, and the germline ends lie 7 bases apart. One collaborating source in Seattle enrolled patients during active infection and followed them longitudinally through the course of disease. Collaborating institutions collected whole blood in K2EDTA tubes following their own protocols. For TCRbeta analysis, collaborators shipped samples as frozen whole blood, isolated PBMCs, or DNA extracted from either of those sample types. What the research found in general, with its limitations: Clinical and demographic metadata were provided uncurated, with the amount varying by source and participant.

The immunoSEQ Assay, a bias-controlled multiplex PCR, was used to amplify TCRbeta CDR3 regions from genomic DNA. On the study's bioinformatics: Within the assay, amplification of reference gene primers was used to estimate how many nucleated cells each sample contained. To quantify the absolute abundance of each unique TCRbeta CDR3 rearrangement, sequence reads were collapsed and filtered. For each sample, productive Simpson clonality was calculated by taking the square root of Simpson's diversity index across productive rearrangements. TCRdb provides this immuneACCESS table in a form limited to in-frame rearrangements. Some clones are lacking; in checked studies, under half of them reflect an unresolved V gene, and why the rest are absent is not known. V, J and clone size are those of that table, while D and trimming were read from the DNA. A total of 200,000 to 250,000 clones appear in this sample, about 93% of them only once. The ten largest clones capture roughly 0.8% of the sample.

The sample comprised peripheral blood. The sequence was obtained from a man between 25 and 39 years old with COVID-19, enrolled during active disease. The chain was built from TRBV7-9 and TRBJ2-7; a confident D gene designation cannot be given. The nucleotide sequence is TGTGCCAGCAGCGGGCAGACCTACGAGCAGTACTTC. It specifies CASSGQTYEQYF.